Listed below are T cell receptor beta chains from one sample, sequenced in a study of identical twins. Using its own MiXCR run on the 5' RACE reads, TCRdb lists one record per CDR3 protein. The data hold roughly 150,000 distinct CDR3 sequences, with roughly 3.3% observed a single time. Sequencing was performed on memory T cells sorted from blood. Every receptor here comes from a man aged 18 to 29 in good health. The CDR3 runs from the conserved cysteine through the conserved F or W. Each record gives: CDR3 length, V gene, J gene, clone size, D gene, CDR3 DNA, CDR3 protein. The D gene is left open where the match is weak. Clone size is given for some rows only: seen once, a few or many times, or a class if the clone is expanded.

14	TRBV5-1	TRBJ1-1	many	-	TGCGCCAGCAGTCCCGGCGCAGGAAACACTGAAGCTTTCTTT	CASSPGAGNTEAFF
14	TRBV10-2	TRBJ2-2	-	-	TGCGCCAGCAGTGAGCGCAGAGACACCGGGGAGCTGTTTTTT	CASSERRDTGELFF
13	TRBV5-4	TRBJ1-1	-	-	TGTGCCAGCAGCTTGGAAGGTTCCCTTGAAGCTTTCTTT	CASSLEGSLEAFF
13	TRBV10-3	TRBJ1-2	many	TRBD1	TGTGCCATCAGTGGGGACAGGCTCTATGGCTACACCTTC	CAISGDRLYGYTF
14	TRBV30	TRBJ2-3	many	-	TGTGCCTGGAGTGTTGTTGGAGGCACAGATACGCAGTATTTT	CAWSVVGGTDTQYF
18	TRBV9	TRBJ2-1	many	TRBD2	TGTGCCAGCAGCGTAGAGAGCCCGGGACTAGGAGTGGGCAATGAGCAGTTCTTC	CASSVESPGLGVGNEQFF
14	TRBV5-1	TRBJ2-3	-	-	TGCGCCAGCGACTCCTTGGGGGGCACAGATACGCAGTATTTT	CASDSLGGTDTQYF
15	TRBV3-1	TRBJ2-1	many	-	TGTGCCAGCAGCCAAGGCGGCCCAGGGTACAATGAGCAGTTCTTC	CASSQGGPGYNEQFF
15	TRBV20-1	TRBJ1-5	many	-	TGCAGTGCTAGGGAGGCGGGTAGGAGCAATCAGCCCCAGCATTTT	CSAREAGRSNQPQHF
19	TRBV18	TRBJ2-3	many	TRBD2	TGTGCCAGCTCCGAAACGTGGACTAGCGGGACTCGGGTCACAGATACGCAGTATTTT	CASSETWTSGTRVTDTQYF
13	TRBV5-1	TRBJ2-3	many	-	TGCGCCAGCCGAGGGAGAGCCACAGATACGCAGTATTTT	CASRGRATDTQYF
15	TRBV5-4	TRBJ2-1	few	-	TGTGCCAGCAGCTTTCGCAGGGGCGGGTTGAATGAGCAGTTCTTC	CASSFRRGGLNEQFF
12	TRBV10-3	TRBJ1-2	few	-	TGTGCCATTCCCCGGGGGAACTATGGCTACACCTTC	CAIPRGNYGYTF
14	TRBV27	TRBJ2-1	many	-	TGTGCCAGCAGTTTTTCGGTAGGCTTTAATGAGCAGTTCTTC	CASSFSVGFNEQFF
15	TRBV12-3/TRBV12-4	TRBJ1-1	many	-	TGTGCCAGCACGCTACTCAGTGGGGGGAACACTGAAGCTTTCTTT	CASTLLSGGNTEAFF